One sample yielded the 20 T cell receptor beta chains listed below, sequenced in a study of T-cell reconstitution after alpha-beta-depleted transplantation in children. Molecular barcoding with unique molecular identifiers was used for the TCRbeta library. TCRdb reprocessed the PCR reads via MiXCR and lists one record per CDR3 protein. The sample comprises a few hundred thousand distinct CDR3 sequences, 10% of which are singletons, and 2% to 3% rests with the top ten. The sample was PBMCs from the stem cell graft donor, taken from the stem cell graft. These receptors came from a human donor who donated a stem cell graft to a child with acute lymphoblastic leukemia.

This chain joins TRBV20-1 and TRBJ1-2; 11 nucleotides agree with TRBD1. Germline lookup yields CDR1 DFQATT and CDR2 SNEGSKA (reference sequence). V trimming: 6 bases; J trimming: 13 bases; junction bases outside the gene matches: 13. CDR3 size: 13 residues. The CDR3 here is CSASGQGGPGFTF. CDR3 DNA sequence: TGCAGTGCCTCGGGACAGGGGGGACCGGGGTTCACCTTC.

This clonotype was counted ten times or more. The chain uses TRBV12-3 or TRBV12-4 and TRBJ1-5; possibly TRBD1 for D (6 bases). The CDR3 is 13 amino acids. V lost 4 bases to trimming and J lost 7 bases, with 11 bases between them. CDR3 residues: CASSSAQGQPQHF. The CDR3 bases are TGTGCCAGCAGTTCCGCCCAGGGGCAGCCCCAGCATTTT.

This clonotype was counted between two and nine times. This chain uses TRBV9 with TRBJ2-7, with D uncertain. This CDR3 is built from 13 residues. The germline gives CDR1 SGDLS, CDR2 YYNGEE. V dropped 0 bases and J dropped 6 bases, with 10 bases sitting between them. The CDR3 loop is CASSVGDWGEQYF. The DNA of the CDR3 is TGTGCCAGCAGCGTAGGGGATTGGGGCGAGCAGTACTTC.

The table lists this clonotype with many counts. V is TRBV29-1 and J is TRBJ2-7; 7 bases are a match to TRBD1. Trimming removed 4 bases from V and 2 bases from J; junction bases left unmatched: 8. CDR3 length: 14 amino acids. The germline CDR1 and CDR2 sequences are SQVTM and ANQGSEA. For the CDR3, the DNA is TGCAGCGTTGTGAGGGCCAGGGGGACCTACGAGCAGTACTTC. Translating it yields CSVVRARGTYEQYF.

This clonotype was recorded a few times. This chain uses TRBV4-1 with TRBJ1-1; 7 bases agree with TRBD1. The CDR3 contains 13 residues. CDR1 and CDR2 from the germline V gene are MGHRA and YSYEKL. Trimming removed 4 bases from V and 7 bases from J; junction bases left unmatched: 6. CDR3 in amino acids: CASSPKTGFEAFF. DNA of the CDR3: TGCGCCAGCAGCCCCAAGACAGGGTTTGAAGCTTTCTTT.

V usage is TRBV7-2 and J usage is TRBJ2-1, with D perhaps matching TRBD2 (6 bases). V shed 0 bases and J shed 0 bases, with 9 bases lying between them. CDR3 length equals 16 residues. CDR1 SGHTA and CDR2 FQGNSA come from the germline V gene. CDR3: CASSLAFGSSYNEQFF. CDR3 coding DNA: TGTGCCAGCAGCTTAGCTTTCGGGAGCTCCTACAATGAGCAGTTCTTC.

At least ten counts were recorded for this clonotype. The chain joins TRBV5-6 to TRBJ1-5; 9 bases fit TRBD1. The V and J ends lost 5 bases and 1 base, in that order; junction bases with no gene match: 7. This CDR3 has 16 amino acids. Germline V gene lookup returns CDR1 SGHDT and CDR2 YYEEEE. DNA of the CDR3: TGTGCCAGCAGTAAACAGGGGGCTAAAAGCAATCAGCCCCAGCATTTT. This sequence encodes CASSKQGAKSNQPQHF.

In its sample, this clonotype was seen a few times. This chain connects TRBV28 to TRBJ1-5; tentatively, D is TRBD1 (6 bases). The CDR3 has 16 residues. The germline V gene has CDR1 MDHEN and CDR2 SYDVKM. V shed 6 bases and J shed 0 bases, with 15 bases lying between them. The DNA of the CDR3 is TGTGCCAGCAGCTTCATACCCAGGGGTAGCAATCAGCCCCAGCATTTT. Its translation is CASSFIPRGSNQPQHF.

To note about this clonotype: An end of the junction differs from the germline gene, which may be a read error. The chain combines TRBV7-2 with TRBJ2-2; no firm D call. CDR3 size: 13 residues. In germline, CDR1 is SGHTA, CDR2 FQGNSA. For the CDR3, the DNA is TGTGCCAGCAGCTATTGGTCCACCGCGGAGCTGTTTTTT. As protein: CASSYWSTAELFF.

This clonotype came up a few times. This rearrangement joins TRBV4-1 to TRBJ2-1, with TRBD2 identical over 10 bases. This CDR3 is built from 16 residues. V lost 4 bases, J lost 1 base, and 4 bases stayed unmatched. Germline CDR1 and CDR2: MGHRA and YSYEKL. CDR3 amino acids: CASSPGLAESYNEQFF. CDR3 nucleotide sequence: TGCGCCAGCAGCCCTGGACTAGCGGAATCCTACAATGAGCAGTTCTTC.

This rearrangement joins TRBV7-9 to TRBJ2-7, with TRBD1 matching 8 bases. Germline V gives CDR1 SEHNR, CDR2 FQNEAQ (reference sequence). The CDR3 is 14 residues long. V was pared by 5 bases and J by 5 bases, with 8 bases of the junction left unmatched. The CDR3 nucleotides are TGTGCCAGCAGCCGCACAGGGGGTCACGACGAGCAGTACTTC. It translates to CASSRTGGHDEQYF.

This sequence joins TRBV5-4 and TRBJ1-1; 7 positions agree with TRBD1. CDR3 length equals 15 residues. The germline V gene has CDR1 SGHNT and CDR2 YYREEE (reference sequence). V lost 4 bases, J lost 1 base, and 7 bases stayed unmatched. CDR3 residues: CASSKETGRNTEAFF. The CDR3, as DNA: TGTGCCAGCAGCAAAGAGACAGGGAGGAACACTGAAGCTTTCTTT.

This clonotype has only a few counts. The rearrangement links TRBV5-1 to TRBJ2-5; 8 bases are a match to TRBD1. This CDR3 contains 16 residues. Per the germline V gene, CDR1 is SGHRS and CDR2 is YFSETQ. J gave up 7 bases and V 0 bases, and 11 bases lay outside the gene matches. CDR3 region: CASSLAVQGAAGTQYF. The CDR3 nucleotides read TGCGCCAGCAGCTTGGCTGTTCAGGGGGCAGCCGGGACCCAGTACTTC. The full variable domain, in which reference TRBV5-1 and TRBJ2-5 provide the parts outside the CDR3, is KAGVTQTPRYLIKTRGQQVTLSCSPISGHRSVSWYQQTPGQGLQFLFEYFSETQRNKGNFPGRFSGRQFSNSRSEMNVSTLELGDSALYLCASSLAVQGAAGTQYFGPGTRLLVL.

This clonotype was seen a handful of times. The V and J genes are TRBV4-1 and TRBJ2-7; 14 bases align to TRBD2. Germline CDR1 and CDR2: MGHRA and YSYEKL. The J segment lost 3 bases and the V segment lost 2 bases, leaving 3 bases of the junction unmatched. This CDR3 is 16 amino acids long. This CDR3 reads CASSQPTSGRDYEQYF. CDR3 coding DNA: TGCGCCAGCAGCCAACCGACTAGCGGGAGGGACTACGAGCAGTACTTC.

This clonotype was seen a few times. V gene TRBV4-3 combines with J gene TRBJ1-1; tentatively, D is TRBD1 (5 bases). CDR1 is LGHNA, CDR2 YSLEER, per germline. The CDR3 is 19 amino acids. Trimming shortened V by 0 bases and J by 0 bases, and 20 bases separated the two germline ends. The CDR3 spells CASSQDSLRQPVMNTEAFF. The CDR3 region has the DNA TGCGCCAGCAGCCAAGATTCCCTCAGACAGCCTGTAATGAACACTGAAGCTTTCTTT.

This chain connects TRBV9 to TRBJ2-1, with D possibly TRBD1 on 6 matching bases. The CDR3 has 16 amino acids. Germline CDR1 and CDR2: SGDLS and YYNGEE. V lost 0 bases to trimming and J lost 8 bases, with 18 bases between them. CDR3 coding DNA: TGTGCCAGCAGCGTAGGTGGGCAGGGGCTTTTCGATGAGCAGTTCTTC. As protein: CASSVGGQGLFDEQFF.

This clonotype was seen more than once but under ten times. The chain is built from TRBV11-3 and TRBJ2-5; D gene uncertain. From germline, CDR1 is SGHNT and CDR2 YENEEA. This CDR3 has 15 amino acids. V lost 1 base to trimming and J lost 1 base, with 10 bases between them. Written as DNA, the CDR3 is TGTGCCAGCAGCTTAGGCTCTACCTCCCAAGAGACCCAGTACTTC. Residues: CASSLGSTSQETQYF.

This clonotype was recorded many times. The chain joins TRBV10-2 to TRBJ2-7; D is uncertain. V was pared by 0 bases and J by 3 bases, with 0 bases between. CDR1 and CDR2 from the germline V gene are WSHSY and SAAADI. This CDR3 is built from 11 residues. CDR3 nucleotides: TGCGCCAGCAGTGAGTCCTACGAGCAGTACTTC. Translation: CASSESYEQYF.

This chain uses TRBV7-9 with TRBJ2-6, with 9 bases that match TRBD1. Germline V lookup: CDR1 SEHNR, CDR2 FQNEAQ (reference sequence). The CDR3 has 17 residues. The V gene end was trimmed by 5 bases and the J gene end by 0 bases; junction bases not matched to a gene: 5. The CDR3 region has the DNA TGTGCCAGCAGCCCCACAGGGGGCGCCTCTGGGGCCAACGTCCTGACTTTC. Its translation is CASSPTGGASGANVLTF.

The chain joins TRBV6-4 to TRBJ2-2, with D hard to call. This CDR3 contains 14 residues. Between the trimmed V and J ends, which lost 2 bases and 6 bases, there was a span of 10 bases. Germline V gene lookup returns CDR1 MRHNA and CDR2 SNTAGT. Here the CDR3 reads CASSDTNLAGELFF. The CDR3 region has the DNA TGTGCCAGCAGTGACACGAACCTGGCCGGGGAGCTGTTTTTT.